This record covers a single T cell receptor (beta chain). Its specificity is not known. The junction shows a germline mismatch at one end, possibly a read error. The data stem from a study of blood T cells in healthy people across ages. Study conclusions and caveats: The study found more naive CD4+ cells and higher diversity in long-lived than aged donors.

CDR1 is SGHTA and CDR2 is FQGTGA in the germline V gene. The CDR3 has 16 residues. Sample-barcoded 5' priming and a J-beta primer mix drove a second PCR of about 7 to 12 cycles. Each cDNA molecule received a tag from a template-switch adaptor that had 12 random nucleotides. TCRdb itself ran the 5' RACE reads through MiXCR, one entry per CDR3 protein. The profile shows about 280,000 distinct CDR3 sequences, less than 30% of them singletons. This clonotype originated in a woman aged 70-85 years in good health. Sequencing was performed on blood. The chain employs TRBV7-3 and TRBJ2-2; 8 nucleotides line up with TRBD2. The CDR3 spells CASSLQGLVATGQLFF. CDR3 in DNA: TGTGCCAGCAGCTTGCAGGGACTAGTGGCAACCGGGCAGCTGTTTTTT.